One and the same sample provided the 19 T cell receptor beta chains below, sequenced in a study of Graves' ophthalmopathy and Graves' hyperthyroidism. Amplification targeted the TCR beta CDR3 regions, with RNA transcripts as the source material. HTBI primers were employed in first-round RT-PCR, then a second-round multiplex PCR followed. Using its own MiXCR run on the multiplex PCR reads, TCRdb lists one record per CDR3 protein. The sample includes over a million distinct CDR3 sequences, 36% of them seen just once. The sequenced material came from peripheral blood or thyroid tissue (not recorded which). The receptors derive from an adult man with Graves' hyperthyroidism.

The genes are TRBV10-3 and TRBJ2-7, with D perhaps TRBD1 or TRBD2 (5 bases each). The CDR3 contains 21 residues. The germline V gene encodes CDR1 ENHRY and CDR2 SYGVKD. The V end lost 7 bases, the J end lost 3 bases, and 37 bases lay between the germline ends. In DNA form, the CDR3 reads TGTGCCATCAAGGCAGGACTTTCTCAGCCCCAGCAGGGATATGCCATCTACGAGCAGTACTTC. Amino acid sequence: CAIKAGLSQPQQGYAIYEQYF.

This clonotype has only a few counts. This chain links TRBV18 with TRBJ1-5; 7 nucleotides agree with TRBD1. V lost 4 bases and J lost 3; bases outside the gene matches: 6. Germline loops: CDR1 KGHSH, CDR2 LQKENI. This CDR3 contains 15 residues. The CDR3 region is CASSQDGTDNQPQHF. DNA of the CDR3: TGTGCCAGCTCACAAGATGGGACAGACAATCAGCCCCAGCATTTT.

This clonotype appeared many times. V usage is TRBV7-3 and J usage is TRBJ2-7; 13 nucleotides agree with TRBD2. V dropped 5 bases and J dropped 4; count of bases not matched to a gene: 5. The CDR3 is 15 residues long. CDR1 and CDR2 (germline): SGHTA, FQGTGA. The CDR3 reads CASSLLAGGQYEQYF. CDR3 DNA sequence: TGTGCCAGCAGCCTACTAGCGGGGGGGCAGTACGAGCAGTACTTC.

This clonotype came up a few times. The rearrangement joins TRBV19 to TRBJ2-5; 8 bases align to TRBD1. CDR3 length: 17 residues. V dropped 3 bases and J dropped 5; count of bases not matched to a gene: 14. Germline V gene lookup returns CDR1 LNHDA and CDR2 SQIVND (reference sequence). Written as DNA, the CDR3 is TGTGCCAGTAGTATCCGCAGGGGGCTCCCCTCTAAGGAGACCCAGTACTTC. Translated: CASSIRRGLPSKETQYF.

The chain links TRBV4-3 to TRBJ2-7, with D perhaps matching TRBD2 (5 bases). The V gene lost 1 base and the J gene lost 5 bases, with 9 bases spanning the gap. This CDR3 is 13 amino acids long. From germline, CDR1 is LGHNA and CDR2 YSLEER. For the CDR3, the DNA is TGCGCCAGCAGCCAAGCGGGGAAGCACGAGCAGTACTTC. Its protein is CASSQAGKHEQYF.

This clonotype was counted a few times. The V call is TRBV20-1, the J call TRBJ2-3, with TRBD2 as a possible D gene (7 bases). This CDR3 has 11 residues. Between the trimmed V and J ends, which lost 6 bases and 9 bases, there was a span of 13 bases. The V gene's germline CDR1 is DFQATT and CDR2 SNEGSKA (reference sequence). The CDR3 loop is CSAGGGSTQYF. CDR3 DNA: TGCAGTGCGGGAGGGGGGTCGACGCAGTATTTT.

The table lists this clonotype with a count of one. V is TRBV10-3 and J is TRBJ1-4, with 10 bases matching TRBD1. The germline V gene has CDR1 ENHRY and CDR2 SYGVKD. The CDR3 loop spans 16 amino acids. The V gene end was trimmed by 7 bases and the J gene end by 8 bases; junction bases not matched to a gene: 13. The CDR3 protein is CAIKVGTGDLGEKLFF. In DNA form, the CDR3 reads TGTGCCATCAAGGTCGGGACAGGGGACCTGGGGGAAAAACTGTTTTTT.

This chain connects TRBV4-1 to TRBJ2-7; D may correspond to TRBD1 or TRBD2 (5 bases each). The germline CDR1 and CDR2 sequences are MGHRA and YSYEKL. V was clipped by 1 base and J by 9 bases, with 19 bases between them. The CDR3 runs 15 residues. This chain's CDR3 is CASSQGARGPLGQYF. The CDR3 DNA sequence: TGCGCCAGCAGCCAAGGGGCTCGGGGACCCCTAGGGCAGTACTTC.

This clonotype came up many times. The chain joins TRBV2 to TRBJ2-6; D unclear. Germline V gene sequence: CDR1 SNHLY, CDR2 FYNNEI. This CDR3 is built from 13 residues. V was shortened by 9 bases and J by 4 bases, with 10 bases between the two germline ends. The CDR3 reads CASRRVGANVLTF. As DNA, the CDR3 is TGTGCCAGTAGAAGGGTCGGGGCCAACGTCCTGACTTTC. Variable domain in full (rest from reference TRBV2 and TRBJ2-6): EPEVTQTPSHQVTQMGQEVILRCVPISNHLYFYWYRQILGQKVEFLVSFYNNEISEKSEIFDDQFSVERPDGSNFTLKIRSTKLEDSAMYFCASRRVGANVLTFGAGSRLTVL.

In its sample, this clonotype was seen many times. The V call is TRBV4-1, the J call TRBJ2-5; D not certain. Trimming removed 0 bases from V and 4 bases from J, with 6 bases in between. CDR3 length equals 13 residues. Germline V gene data show CDR1 as MGHRA and CDR2 as YSYEKL. CDR3 DNA: TGCGCCAGCAGCCAAGACAGAGGAGAGACCCAGTACTTC. Protein product: CASSQDRGETQYF.

As to this clonotype: A much larger clone is a single base away; this may be a read error. The chain carries TRBV20-1 and TRBJ2-2; 7 nucleotides line up with TRBD1. Per germline, CDR1 DFQATT and CDR2 SNEGSKA (reference sequence). The CDR3 totals 14 residues. DNA of the CDR3: TGCAGTGCTAGCATAGGGACAGTCGCCGGGGAGCCGTTTTTT. It translates to CSASIGTVAGEPFF.

This clonotype was counted between two and nine times. CDR3 amino acids: CASRRGLFF. Here the CDR3 DNA reads TGTGCCAGTAGGAGGGGACTGTTTTTT. The chain couples TRBV19 to TRBJ1-4, with a tentative D call TRBD1 (5 bases). The CDR3 totals 9 residues. V was shortened by 6 bases and J by 13 bases, with 6 bases between the two germline ends. Germline-derived CDR1 and CDR2 are LNHDA and SQIVND (reference sequence).

Only a few counts were recorded for this clonotype. The chain couples TRBV12-3 or TRBV12-4 to TRBJ2-2; D is unclear. The CDR3 runs 11 residues. The V end was cut by 6 bases, the J end by 8 bases, with 7 bases between. CDR3 loop: CASRERGELFF. In DNA form, the CDR3 reads TGTGCCAGCAGGGAACGGGGGGAGCTGTTTTTT.

Remarks on this clonotype: The junction and the germline gene differ at one end; a read error may be behind it. The chain uses TRBV7-9 and TRBJ2-7; D possibly corresponds to TRBD1 (6 bases). In germline, CDR1 is SEHNR, CDR2 FQNEAQ (reference sequence). The CDR3 covers 11 residues. CDR3 sequence reads: CASSLLGGKFF. CDR3 sequence (DNA): TGTGCCAGCAGCTTACTAGGGGGAAAGTTCTTC.

This clonotype was seen many times. This chain uses TRBV4-3 with TRBJ1-2; TRBD1 aligns across 7 bases. The germline V gene has CDR1 LGHNA and CDR2 YSLEER. V was pared by 0 bases and J by 6 bases, with 7 bases of the junction left unmatched. CDR3 size: 15 residues. Written as DNA, the CDR3 is TGCGCCAGCAGCCAAGATCGAGGGGGCGAGGATGGCTACACCTTC. This gives the protein CASSQDRGGEDGYTF.

This clonotype was observed many times. V and J are TRBV9 and TRBJ2-7; TRBD1 aligns across 10 bases. The CDR3 totals 15 residues. CDR1 and CDR2 (germline): SGDLS, YYNGEE. V gave up 0 bases and J gave up 5 bases; unmatched junction bases: 5. The CDR3 loop is CASSVGGTGVNEQYF. CDR3 DNA: TGTGCCAGCAGCGTAGGGGGGACAGGGGTGAACGAGCAGTACTTC.

The V and J genes are TRBV27 and TRBJ1-6, with 7 bases aligning to TRBD1. V was pared by 7 bases and J by 7 bases, with 7 bases of the junction left unmatched. The germline CDR1 and CDR2 sequences are MNHEY and SMNVEV (reference sequence). The CDR3 has 14 residues. The CDR3 bases are TGTGCCAGCAACGAGGAGACAGGGAATTCACCCCTCCACTTT. This encodes CASNEETGNSPLHF.

In regard to this clonotype: The junction shows a germline mismatch at one end, possibly a read error. The chain joins TRBV9 to TRBJ2-5; 7 bases are shared with TRBD1. There are 15 residues in the CDR3. The V gene's germline CDR1 is SGDLS and CDR2 YYNGEE. This CDR3 is CASSVGGSYQETQYF. The CDR3 nucleotides are TGCGCCAGCAGCGTAGGGGGCTCTTACCAAGAGACCCAGTACTTC.

This clonotype was found many times. This sequence joins TRBV5-1 and TRBJ2-5; D gene ambiguous. V dropped 0 bases and J dropped 5 bases, with 8 bases sitting between them. Per germline, CDR1 SGHRS and CDR2 YFSETQ. This CDR3 comprises 13 residues. CDR3 protein: CASSLVEWETQYF. Here the CDR3 DNA reads TGCGCCAGCAGCTTGGTCGAGTGGGAGACCCAGTACTTC.